Listed below are T cell receptor beta chains from one sample, sequenced in a study of neurological immune-mediated disorders. MiXCR, applied by TCRdb to the 5' RACE reads, yields one record per CDR3 protein. The data hold some 48,000 distinct CDR3 sequences, with 20% to 25% observed a single time. The sample was PBMCs. These receptors were obtained from a man in his 60s with HTLV-1-associated myelopathy (HAM/TSP). The CDR3 runs from the conserved cysteine through the conserved F or W. Fields, in order: clone size, J gene, D gene, V gene, CDR3 protein, CDR3 DNA. The D gene is left open where the match is weak. Clone size is stated in some rows and not others, as once, few, many or a class when expanded.

>many|TRBJ2-5|-|TRBV4-2
CASSQVRGRGVQETQYF
TGTGCCAGCAGCCAAGTTAGGGGCAGGGGAGTTCAAGAGACCCAGTACTTC
>many|TRBJ2-5|TRBD2|TRBV20-1
CSAYDGGRAGETQYF
TGCAGTGCCTACGACGGCGGGAGGGCCGGGGAGACCCAGTACTTC
>many|TRBJ2-5|-|TRBV5-1
CASSPQAWPETQYF
TGCGCCAGCAGCCCTCAGGCTTGGCCCGAGACCCAGTACTTC
>-|TRBJ2-6|-|TRBV28
CASSLLRPESGANVLTF
TGTGCCAGCAGTCTCCTTCGACCCGAATCTGGGGCCAACGTCCTGACTTTC
>many|TRBJ2-1|TRBD1|TRBV2
CASAQGDSSYNEQFF
TGTGCCAGCGCACAGGGGGACAGCTCCTACAATGAGCAGTTCTTC
>many|TRBJ2-4|TRBD2|TRBV7-9
CASSPIGARGGNIQYF
TGTGCCAGCAGCCCTATAGGGGCTCGGGGGGGAAACATTCAGTACTTC
>many|TRBJ2-2|-|TRBV20-1
CSAREVVSGAGELFF
TGCAGTGCTAGAGAGGTCGTTTCGGGGGCCGGGGAGCTGTTTTTT
>many|TRBJ2-1|-|TRBV5-1
CASSVALGGGEQFF
TGCGCCAGCAGCGTCGCGTTAGGGGGGGGTGAGCAGTTCTTC
>-|TRBJ2-1|-|TRBV27
CATGGRREQFF
TGTGCCACCGGAGGGCGCCGGGAGCAGTTCTTC
>many|TRBJ2-5|-|TRBV7-6
CASEGTHQETQYF
TGTGCCAGCGAGGGAACCCACCAAGAGACCCAGTACTTC
>-|TRBJ2-5|-|TRBV5-1
CASSLVVGQETQYF
TGCGCCAGTAGCTTGGTGGTAGGCCAAGAGACCCAGTACTTC
>few|TRBJ1-5|-|TRBV5-1
CASSLESGASSNQPQHF
TGCGCCAGCAGCTTGGAATCGGGAGCGTCTAGCAATCAGCCCCAGCATTTT
>once|TRBJ2-3|-|TRBV5-1
CASRLEDHTDTQYF
TGCGCCAGCCGGTTGGAGGACCACACAGATACGCAGTATTTT
>-|TRBJ2-7|TRBD1|TRBV29-1
CSVRTGIDPSYEQYF
TGCAGCGTCCGGACAGGAATAGACCCCTCCTACGAGCAGTACTTC
>many|TRBJ2-5|TRBD1|TRBV5-1
CASSQGARETQYF
TGCGCCAGCAGCCAGGGGGCCCGGGAGACCCAGTACTTC
>many|TRBJ2-1|TRBD2|TRBV20-1
CSARVFTSGSNEQFF
TGCAGTGCTAGAGTCTTCACTAGCGGGAGCAATGAGCAGTTCTTC
>many|TRBJ2-2|TRBD2|TRBV5-1
CASSFGSGDSGGELFF
TGCGCCAGCAGCTTTGGTAGCGGGGATTCGGGCGGGGAGCTGTTTTTT
>medium-sized|TRBJ2-1|TRBD2|TRBV5-1
CASSYLAGVDNEQFF
TGCGCCAGCAGCTACCTAGCGGGAGTAGACAATGAGCAGTTCTTC
>many|TRBJ2-3|TRBD2|TRBV24-1
CATSDSKRDGYKNTQYF
TGTGCCACCAGTGATTCGAAGCGGGACGGTTATAAGAATACGCAGTATTTT
>many|TRBJ2-3|-|TRBV6-5
CASSYSARSTDTQYF
TGTGCCAGCAGTTACTCAGCGAGGAGCACAGATACGCAGTATTTT
>many|TRBJ1-2|-|TRBV20-1
CSAMGGPYGYTF
TGCAGTGCTATGGGGGGCCCCTATGGCTACACCTTC
>many|TRBJ1-1|TRBD1|TRBV10-3
CAISESGNRGTEAFF
TGTGCCATCAGTGAGTCGGGGAACAGGGGCACTGAAGCTTTCTTT
>many|TRBJ2-5|TRBD1|TRBV7-9
CASTPTGQETQYF
TGTGCCAGCACCCCGACAGGGCAAGAGACCCAGTACTTC
>many|TRBJ2-2|-|TRBV30
CAWSVGNGELFF
TGTGCCTGGAGTGTGGGTAACGGGGAGCTGTTTTTT
>many|TRBJ2-5|-|TRBV15
CATSGRRTQYF
TGTGCCACCAGCGGCCGCAGGACCCAGTACTTC
>many|TRBJ2-3|TRBD2|TRBV6-6
CASSPRRTSGSTDTQYF
TGTGCCAGCAGCCCACGTCGGACTAGCGGGAGCACAGATACGCAGTATTTT
>many|TRBJ2-3|TRBD1|TRBV6-5
CASSRGQGADTQYF
TGTGCCAGCAGTAGGGGACAGGGCGCAGATACGCAGTATTTT
>many|TRBJ2-2|TRBD1|TRBV20-1
CSASRQGHTGELFF
TGCAGTGCGAGTCGACAGGGACACACCGGGGAGCTGTTTTTT
>many|TRBJ2-6|-|TRBV7-9
CASALSENVLTF
TGTGCCAGCGCCCTCTCTGAGAACGTCCTGACTTTC
>many|TRBJ1-4|-|TRBV20-1
CSAILNEKLFF
TGCAGTGCTATCTTAAATGAAAAACTGTTTTTT
>many|TRBJ2-7|-|TRBV20-1
CSASGQGSYEQYF
TGCAGTGCTAGTGGGCAGGGAAGCTACGAGCAGTACTTC
>many|TRBJ1-1|TRBD1|TRBV12-3/TRBV12-4
CATLNRGLGNTEAFF
TGTGCCACCCTGAACAGGGGACTAGGAAACACTGAAGCTTTCTTT
>-|TRBJ1-6|TRBD1|TRBV7-2
CASSLVGTGYSPLHF
TGTGCCAGCAGCTTAGTGGGGACAGGGTATTCACCCCTCCACTTT
>many|TRBJ1-2|-|TRBV7-8
CASSSGGLRVYGYTF
TGTGCCAGCAGCTCGGGGGGGTTGAGGGTCTATGGCTACACCTTC
>few|TRBJ2-3|-|TRBV20-1
CSAAGMVPTDTQYF
TGCAGTGCGGCCGGGATGGTCCCCACAGATACGCAGTATTTT
>many|TRBJ2-7|TRBD2|TRBV20-1
CSASNSGRGGREQYF
TGCAGTGCTAGTAATAGCGGGAGAGGGGGGCGCGAGCAGTACTTC
>many|TRBJ2-3|TRBD2|TRBV20-1
CSAPGLAGATDTQYF
TGCAGTGCTCCAGGCCTAGCGGGGGCCACAGATACGCAGTATTTT
>many|TRBJ2-3|-|TRBV5-1
CASSLAAGSPTDTQYF
TGCGCCAGCAGCTTGGCGGCCGGCTCACCCACAGATACGCAGTATTTT
>many|TRBJ2-2|TRBD2|TRBV3-1
CASSQAQAGGVNTGELFF
TGTGCCAGCAGCCAAGCTCAAGCGGGAGGGGTGAACACCGGGGAGCTGTTTTTT
>many|TRBJ1-4|-|TRBV27
CASREDTTNEKLFF
TGTGCCAGCAGGGAGGATACAACTAATGAAAAACTGTTTTTT
>many|TRBJ2-3|TRBD2|TRBV4-1
CASSPDDRLATDTQYF
TGCGCCAGCAGCCCTGACGACCGACTAGCCACAGATACGCAGTATTTT
>many|TRBJ2-3|-|TRBV12-3/TRBV12-4
CASSLLPGQFTDTQYF
TGTGCCAGCAGTTTGTTGCCGGGGCAATTCACAGATACGCAGTATTTT
>many|TRBJ2-5|TRBD1|TRBV7-3
CASSPDRDETQYF
TGTGCCAGCAGCCCGGACAGGGACGAGACCCAGTACTTC
>many|TRBJ1-1|TRBD1|TRBV28
CASSRQGVAEAFF
TGTGCCAGCAGTAGGCAGGGGGTAGCTGAAGCTTTCTTT
>many|TRBJ2-5|-|TRBV3-1
CASKKGVQTQYF
TGTGCCAGCAAGAAGGGGGTGCAGACCCAGTACTTC
>many|TRBJ1-6|TRBD1|TRBV5-4
CASRQGQSYNSPLHF
TGTGCCAGCAGGCAGGGACAGAGCTATAATTCACCCCTCCACTTT
>many|TRBJ2-2|-|TRBV7-8
CASSRTGPIGVGELFF
TGTGCCAGCAGCCGCACAGGGCCCATTGGCGTCGGGGAGCTGTTTTTT
>many|TRBJ1-1|TRBD1|TRBV6-2/TRBV6-3
CASTRQGSTEAFF
TGTGCCAGCACCCGACAGGGGTCCACTGAAGCTTTCTTT
>many|TRBJ1-1|TRBD1|TRBV7-2
CASSLGPLWTGKGTEAFF
TGTGCCAGCAGCTTAGGGCCCCTATGGACAGGAAAGGGCACTGAAGCTTTCTTT
>many|TRBJ2-7|TRBD2|TRBV5-1
CASSSLLAGGSEQYF
TGCGCCAGCAGCTCGCTACTAGCGGGAGGGAGCGAGCAGTACTTC
>many|TRBJ2-1|-|TRBV5-1
CASSLGAGPSDEQFF
TGCGCCAGCAGCTTGGGGGCAGGGCCCTCCGATGAGCAGTTCTTC